Given below is one T cell receptor (beta chain) in context. The entry originates in a study of blood T cell repertoires in COVID-19. CDR1 is MGHRA, CDR2 YSYEKL, per germline. The CDR3 length is 11 residues. V lost 0 bases, J lost 8 bases, and 4 bases lay in between. The repertoire was sequenced with immunoSEQ multiplex PCR; TCRdb's copy has only in-frame clones and lacks some. The sample records approximately 250,000 clones, more than 85% being singletons. The chain employs TRBV4-1 and TRBJ1-2; D gene unclear. The sequenced sample consisted of PBMCs or T cells enriched from blood (not recorded which). This clonotype was obtained from a woman younger than 45 who had recovered from COVID-19. The CDR3 DNA sequence: TGCGCCAGCAGCCAAGACTTAGGCTACACCTTC. It encodes CASSQDLGYTF.